What follows are 21 T cell receptor beta chains derived from one specimen sequenced in a study of T cells in Graves' hyperthyroidism and ophthalmopathy. Using RNA transcripts as the source, TCR beta CDR3 regions were amplified. Carried out on the TCR CDR3, a first-round RT-PCR used the HTBI primer set. One entry per CDR3 protein, called by TCRdb with MiXCR from the multiplex PCR reads. The table includes approximately 640,000 distinct CDR3 sequences, about a sixth detected once. Sequencing used blood. These receptors all stem from a woman under 40 with Graves' hyperthyroidism.

The J gene is TRBJ2-7, the V gene TRBV7-2; 16 bases align to TRBD2. The CDR3 sequence is 18 residues long. Trimming took 5 bases from V and 5 from J; bases not matched to a gene: 12. Germline V lookup: CDR1 SGHTA, CDR2 FQGNSA. The CDR3, as DNA: TGTGCCAGCAGCCCACCTGGGACTAGCGGGAGGGCCCTCAACGAGCAGTACTTC. Translation: CASSPPGTSGRALNEQYF.

This clonotype was picked up many times. The chain recombines TRBV5-1 with TRBJ1-2; 7 bases match TRBD1. CDR3 size: 13 residues. The V gene end was trimmed by 4 bases and the J gene end by 4 bases; junction bases not matched to a gene: 4. From germline, CDR1 is SGHRS and CDR2 YFSETQ. The DNA for the CDR3 is TGCGCCAGCAGCGCGGGACAGAGCTATGGCTACACCTTC. It yields the protein CASSAGQSYGYTF. Supplemented by reference TRBV5-1 and TRBJ1-2, the full variable domain reads KAGVTQTPRYLIKTRGQQVTLSCSPISGHRSVSWYQQTPGQGLQFLFEYFSETQRNKGNFPGRFSGRQFSNSRSEMNVSTLELGDSALYLCASSAGQSYGYTFGSGTRLTVV.

This clonotype has just a few counts. The rearrangement uses TRBV7-2 and TRBJ1-4; no clear D. Germline V gene lookup returns CDR1 SGHTA and CDR2 FQGNSA. V shed 1 base and J shed 8 bases, with 11 bases lying between them. This CDR3 spans 14 amino acids. The CDR3 DNA sequence: TGTGCCAGCAGCTTAGGGATCAGATCCGAAAAACTGTTTTTT. Amino acid sequence: CASSLGIRSEKLFF.

This clonotype was counted ten times or more. The CDR3 reads CASSQQGAGGGYEQYF. The CDR3 DNA reads as TGCGCCAGCAGCCAGCAAGGAGCGGGAGGCGGGTACGAGCAGTACTTC. The chain links TRBV4-1 to TRBJ2-7; 9 bases agree with TRBD2. Germline V gene data show CDR1 as MGHRA and CDR2 as YSYEKL. J gave up 4 bases and V 3 bases, and 10 bases lay outside the gene matches. CDR3 length equals 16 residues.

This clonotype was observed many times. The chain combines TRBV20-1 with TRBJ1-1; D is unresolved. The CDR3 is made up of 14 amino acids. Between the trimmed V and J ends, which lost 7 bases and 1 base, there was a span of 16 bases. Germline CDR1 is DFQATT and CDR2 is SNEGSKA (reference sequence). CDR3 DNA sequence: TGCAGTGTTCTAGGCTTCTGGGCGAACACTGAAGCTTTCTTT. Amino acids: CSVLGFWANTEAFF.

This clonotype has ten or more counts. The DNA of the CDR3 is TGTGCCACCCGAGCTAGCGGGAGATTGGGTAACAATGAGCAGTTCTTC. Its protein product is CATRASGRLGNNEQFF. The genes are TRBV24-1 and TRBJ2-1, with 10 bases aligning to TRBD2. After removal of 9 bases from V and 5 bases from J, the junction contained 12 bases not matched to a gene. The CDR3 spans 16 residues. The germline gives CDR1 KGHDR, CDR2 SFDVKD.

In this sample, this clonotype turned up many times. V usage is TRBV7-8 and J usage is TRBJ1-1, with D possibly being TRBD1 (5 bases). CDR1 and CDR2 (germline): SGHVS, FQNEAQ. V gave up 5 bases and J gave up 7 bases, with 11 bases separating them. CDR3 length: 12 residues. Written as DNA, the CDR3 is TGTGCCAGCAGCCGAGATAGGGGTGAAGCTTTCTTT. It encodes CASSRDRGEAFF.

Of note for this clonotype: A much larger clone differs from this one at a single base, so this may be a read error. The V call is TRBV20-1, the J call TRBJ1-5; D not resolved. The CDR3 extends over 12 amino acids. Per the germline V gene, CDR1 is DFQATT and CDR2 is SNEGSKA (reference sequence). The CDR3 bases are TGCAGTGCTAGGTCCAGCAATCGGCCCCAGCATTTT. Translation: CSARSSNRPQHF.

This clonotype was seen many times. The chain joins TRBV6-2 or TRBV6-3 to TRBJ2-1; 9 nucleotides agree with TRBD2. Germline-derived CDR1 and CDR2 are MNHEY and SVGEGT. The CDR3 runs 14 residues. V was pared by 8 bases and J by 6 bases, with 8 bases of the junction left unmatched. This CDR3 reads CASSGASGTNEQFF. The CDR3 nucleotides are TGTGCCAGCTCGGGGGCTAGCGGGACCAATGAGCAGTTCTTC.

Only a few counts were recorded for this clonotype. The V and J genes are TRBV19 and TRBJ1-1; the match to TRBD1 covers 9 bases. Germline CDR1 and CDR2: LNHDA and SQIVND (reference sequence). The CDR3 extends over 15 amino acids. J gave up 1 base and V 8 bases, and 8 bases lay outside the gene matches. The CDR3 nucleotides are TGTGCCAGTGAAAGGGGGGACAGGGAGAACACTGAAGCTTTCTTT. Its protein is CASERGDRENTEAFF. Looking up the rest from reference TRBV19 and TRBJ1-1 gives the full variable domain: DGGITQSPKYLFRKEGQNVTLSCEQNLNHDAMYWYRQDPGQGLRLIYYSQIVNDFQKGDIAEGYSVSREKKESFPLTVTSAQKNPTAFYLCASERGDRENTEAFFGQGTRLTVV.

Many counts were recorded for this clonotype. DNA of the CDR3: TGTGCCAGCAGTCCTTCCGGTCGGGGGAACACAGATACGCAGTATTTT. Translating it yields CASSPSGRGNTDTQYF. The genes are TRBV28 and TRBJ2-3; tentatively, D is TRBD2 (6 bases). Germline CDR1 reads MDHEN; CDR2 reads SYDVKM. Trimming cost V 5 bases and J 2 bases, with 17 bases left between them. The CDR3 contains 16 residues.

This clonotype was observed a handful of times. The rearrangement links TRBV5-1 to TRBJ2-5, with D perhaps matching TRBD1 or TRBD2 (5 bases each). Germline V gives CDR1 SGHRS, CDR2 YFSETQ. V lost 4 bases and J 7 bases, leaving 14 bases between the germline ends. The CDR3 is made up of 13 amino acids. This chain's CDR3 is CASSHPGAMTQYF. CDR3 nucleotides: TGCGCCAGCAGCCACCCCGGGGCGATGACCCAGTACTTC.

Ten or more counts support this clonotype. This chain joins TRBV12-3 or TRBV12-4 and TRBJ2-2; D may be TRBD1 (6 bases). V was shortened by 6 bases and J by 5 bases, with 13 bases between the two germline ends. The CDR3 runs to 14 residues. The DNA for the CDR3 is TGTGCCAGCAGCCTGGACAGCCATACCGGGGAGCTGTTTTTT. Its translation: CASSLDSHTGELFF.

This clonotype was detected ten times or more. The rearrangement links TRBV11-2 to TRBJ2-7; 14 bases are a match to TRBD2. CDR1 SGHAT and CDR2 FQNNGV come from the germline V gene. This CDR3 has 16 residues. With V trimmed by 4 bases and J by 4 bases, 6 bases remained unmatched. CDR3 sequence: CASSSGLAGVLYEQYF. The CDR3 nucleotides are TGTGCCAGCAGCTCGGGACTAGCGGGAGTATTGTACGAGCAGTACTTC.

On this clonotype: One junction end disagrees with the germline gene, perhaps due to a read error. The chain has TRBV7-8 and TRBJ1-4; 7 bases are shared with TRBD1. CDR1 SGHVS and CDR2 FQNEAQ come from the germline V gene. This CDR3 region has 15 residues. The CDR3 loop reads CASSSYDRVGGKPFF. The CDR3 nucleotides read TGTGCCAGCAGCTCTTATGACAGGGTGGGGGGAAAACCGTTTTTT.

This clonotype was seen many times. This chain joins TRBV12-3 or TRBV12-4 and TRBJ1-1; no firm D call. The V gene lost 7 bases and the J gene lost 7 bases, with 13 bases spanning the gap. The CDR3 length is 12 residues. The CDR3 region is CASTLGADEAFF. The CDR3 coding sequence is TGTGCCAGCACGTTAGGAGCCGATGAAGCTTTCTTT.

The chain has TRBV7-2 and TRBJ1-3, with no clear D. In germline, CDR1 is SGHTA, CDR2 FQGNSA. The CDR3 consists of 15 residues. The V and J ends lost 3 bases and 4 bases respectively, with 13 bases between them. CDR3 residues: CASSFPESEGNTIYF. For the CDR3, the DNA is TGTGCCAGCAGCTTTCCAGAGTCGGAGGGAAACACCATATATTTT. Using reference TRBV7-2 and TRBJ1-3 for the parts outside the CDR3, the full variable domain is GAGVSQSPSNKVTEKGKDVELRCDPISGHTALYWYRQSLGQGLEFLIYFQGNSAPDKSGLPSDRFSAERTGGSVSTLTIQRTQQEDSAVYLCASSFPESEGNTIYFGEGSWLTVV.

This clonotype has just one count. The V and J genes are TRBV19 and TRBJ2-5; D perhaps matches TRBD1 (5 bases). Trimming shortened V by 3 bases and J by 5 bases, and 13 bases separated the two germline ends. The CDR3 runs to 14 residues. Germline V gene sequence: CDR1 LNHDA, CDR2 SQIVND (reference sequence). The chain's CDR3 is CASSISTVGETQYF. Here the CDR3 DNA reads TGTGCCAGTAGTATCTCGACAGTAGGGGAGACCCAGTACTTC.

This clonotype turned up a few times. The J gene is TRBJ2-1, the V gene TRBV4-3; TRBD1 is a possible D gene (5 bases). V lost 0 bases and J 0 bases, leaving 21 bases between the germline ends. This CDR3 spans 20 amino acids. Germline V CDR1 and CDR2: LGHNA, YSLEER. The CDR3 loop reads CASSQDLAVGLPGSYNEQFF. Here the CDR3 DNA reads TGCGCCAGCAGCCAAGATCTCGCGGTGGGGCTACCCGGCTCCTACAATGAGCAGTTCTTC.

The table lists this clonotype with a few counts. V usage is TRBV7-9 and J usage is TRBJ2-7, with 8 bases aligning to TRBD1. The CDR3 is 12 residues long. Germline trimming cut 4 bases from V and 6 bases from J; bases unmatched to any gene: 2. Germline CDR1 is SEHNR and CDR2 is FQNEAQ (reference sequence). The CDR3 DNA reads TGTGCCAGCAGCTCGGGACAGGCCGAGCAGTACTTC. Its protein product is CASSSGQAEQYF.

The CDR3 nucleotides read TGTGCCAGTAGTCCCCAGGGCCTGGTGAACACCGGGGAGCTGTTTTTT. Its translation is CASSPQGLVNTGELFF. The genes are TRBV19 and TRBJ2-2; perhaps TRBD1 as D (5 bases). Germline V gene sequence: CDR1 LNHDA, CDR2 SQIVND (reference sequence). The CDR3 covers 16 residues. The ends were cut back, 5 bases at V and 1 base at J, with 14 bases in the middle.